This T cell receptor beta chain originates from a study of T cell responses to AZD1222 COVID-19 vaccine. Points from the study as a whole: Breadth and depth of Spike-specific TCRs rose after two AZD1222 doses. Regions 160-218 and 743-854 held dominance among vaccine-associated CD4 TCRs, which spanned spike.

The data were produced by immunoSEQ multiplex PCR, yet TCRdb's version contains in-frame clones alone and is incomplete. The sample contains around 50,000 clones, about 86% of which appear only once. This clone was recorded only once. Its target is not known. The V gene's germline CDR1 is MGHRA and CDR2 YSYEKL. The junction had 6 bases not matched to a gene; V was cut back by 2 bases and J by 2 bases. The CDR3 sequence is 17 residues long. The receptor's source is an adult in good health. This sample comprised peripheral blood, obtained on day 0 of AZD1222 vaccination. The chain is built from TRBV4-1 and TRBJ2-3; 11 nucleotides match TRBD2. In DNA, the CDR3 is TGCGCCAGCAGCCAACGTACTAGCGGGAGCACCACAGATACGCAGTATTTT. Its protein product is CASSQRTSGSTTDTQYF.